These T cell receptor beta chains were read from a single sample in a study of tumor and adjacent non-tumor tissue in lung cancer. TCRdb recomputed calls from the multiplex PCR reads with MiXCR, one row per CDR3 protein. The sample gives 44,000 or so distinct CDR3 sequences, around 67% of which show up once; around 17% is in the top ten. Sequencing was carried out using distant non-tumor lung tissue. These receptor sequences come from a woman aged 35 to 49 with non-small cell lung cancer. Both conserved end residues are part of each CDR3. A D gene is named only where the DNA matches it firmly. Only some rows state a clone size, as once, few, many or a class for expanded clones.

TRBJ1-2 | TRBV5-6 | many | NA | TGTGCCAGCAGCTTGGGGGACATGGGGGCTCGGCGCACCTTC | CASSLGDMGARRTF
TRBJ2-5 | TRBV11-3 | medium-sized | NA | TGTGCCAGCAGCTTAGGGATTCGGGACTCAGAGACCCAGTACTTC | CASSLGIRDSETQYF
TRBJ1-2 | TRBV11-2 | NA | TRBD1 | TGTACCAGCAGTTTGTCTCAGGGGGCCTATGGCTACACCTTC | CTSSLSQGAYGYTF
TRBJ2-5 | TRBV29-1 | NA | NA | TGCACCATTGAGCGCCGGGGACAAGAGACCCAGTACTTC | CTIERRGQETQYF
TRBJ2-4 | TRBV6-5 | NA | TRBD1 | TGTGCCAGCAGTCCCACCGTTCTCCAGGGGGTCGACGTTCAGCACTTC | CASSPTVLQGVDVQHF
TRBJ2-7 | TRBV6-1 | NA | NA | TGCGCCAGCAGTCCGTGGAGGGGGTTTTCCCACGAGCAGTACTTC | CASSPWRGFSHEQYF
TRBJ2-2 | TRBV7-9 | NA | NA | TGTGCCAACAGCTTAGGGGGGACCACCAGGGAGCTGTTTTTT | CANSLGGTTRELFF
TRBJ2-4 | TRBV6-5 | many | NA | TGTGCCAGCAGTACCCGGGGAGGCCTAGCCAAAAACATTCAGTACTTC | CASSTRGGLAKNIQYF
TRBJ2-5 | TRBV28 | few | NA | TGTGCCAGCAGTTTCTTGCGTCAGAACAAAAGGTCGACCCAGTACTTC | CASSFLRQNKRSTQYF
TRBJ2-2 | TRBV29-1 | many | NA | TGCAGCGTTGATGGTTCTGGTGGGGAGCTGTTTTTT | CSVDGSGGELFF
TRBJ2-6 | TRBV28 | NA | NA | TGTGCCAGCAGTTTGGAAGGTTCTGGGGCCAACGTCCCGACTTTC | CASSLEGSGANVPTF
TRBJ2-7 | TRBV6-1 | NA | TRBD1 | TGTACCAGCAGTAAGTTGACAGGGGGCTTCTACGAGCAGTACTTC | CTSSKLTGGFYEQYF
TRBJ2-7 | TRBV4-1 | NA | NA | TGCGCCAGCAGCCGAAACCCGTCGGTGGGAGTCTACGAGCAGTACTTC | CASSRNPSVGVYEQYF